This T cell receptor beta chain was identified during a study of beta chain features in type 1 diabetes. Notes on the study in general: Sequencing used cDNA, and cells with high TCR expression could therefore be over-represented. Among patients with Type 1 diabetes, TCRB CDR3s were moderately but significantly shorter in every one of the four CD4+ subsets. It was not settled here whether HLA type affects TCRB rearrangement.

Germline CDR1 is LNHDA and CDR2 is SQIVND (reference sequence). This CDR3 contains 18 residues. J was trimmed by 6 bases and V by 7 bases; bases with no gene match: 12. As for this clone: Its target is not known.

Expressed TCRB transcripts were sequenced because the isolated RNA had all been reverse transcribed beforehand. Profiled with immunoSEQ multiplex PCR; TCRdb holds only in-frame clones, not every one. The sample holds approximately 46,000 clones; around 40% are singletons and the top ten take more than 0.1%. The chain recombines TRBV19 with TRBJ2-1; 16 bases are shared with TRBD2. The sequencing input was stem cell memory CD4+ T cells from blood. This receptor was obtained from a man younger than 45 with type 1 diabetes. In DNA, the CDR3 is TGTGCCAGTACCCCCGACGGGACTAGCGGGAGGGCCAGCAATGAGCAGTTCTTC. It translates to CASTPDGTSGRASNEQFF.